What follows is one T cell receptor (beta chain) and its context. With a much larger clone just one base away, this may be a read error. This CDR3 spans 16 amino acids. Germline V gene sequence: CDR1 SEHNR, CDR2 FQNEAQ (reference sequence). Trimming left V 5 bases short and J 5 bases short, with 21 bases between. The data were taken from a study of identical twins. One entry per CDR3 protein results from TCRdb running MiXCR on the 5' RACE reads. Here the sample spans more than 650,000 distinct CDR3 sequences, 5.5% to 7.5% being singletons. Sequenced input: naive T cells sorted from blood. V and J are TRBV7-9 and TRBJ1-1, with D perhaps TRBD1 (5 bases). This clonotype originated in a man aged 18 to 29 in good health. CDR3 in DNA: TGTGCCAGCAGCGGTGGGAGACAGAATACATGGACTGAAGCTTTCTTT. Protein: CASSGGRQNTWTEAFF.